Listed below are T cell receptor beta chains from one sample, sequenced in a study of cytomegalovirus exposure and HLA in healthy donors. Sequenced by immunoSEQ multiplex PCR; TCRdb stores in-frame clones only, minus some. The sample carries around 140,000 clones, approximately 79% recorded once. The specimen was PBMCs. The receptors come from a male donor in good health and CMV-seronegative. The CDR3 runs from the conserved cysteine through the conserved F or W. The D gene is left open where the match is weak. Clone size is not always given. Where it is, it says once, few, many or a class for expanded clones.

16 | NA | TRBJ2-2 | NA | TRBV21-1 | TGTGCCAGCAGCCCTCGGGGGTCACAGAACACCGGGGAGCTGTTTTTT | CASSPRGSQNTGELFF
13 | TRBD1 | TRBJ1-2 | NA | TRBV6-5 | TGTGCCAGCAGACGGGACAGGAGCTATGGCTACACCTTC | CASRRDRSYGYTF
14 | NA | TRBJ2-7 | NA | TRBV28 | TGTGCCAGCAGTTTAGCCCAGGGGATGTACGAGCAGTACTTC | CASSLAQGMYEQYF
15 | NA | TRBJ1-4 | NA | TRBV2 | TGTGCCAGCAGGTCTGTACAGCCCGGGAGTGAAAAACTGTTTTTT | CASRSVQPGSEKLFF
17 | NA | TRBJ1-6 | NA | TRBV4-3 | TGCGCCAGCAGCCAACAACACAGGGCGGCCTTTAATTCACCCCTCCACTTT | CASSQQHRAAFNSPLHF
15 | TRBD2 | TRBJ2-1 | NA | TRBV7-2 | TGTGCCAGCAGCTTAAGGAGCGGGGGGGCCCATGAGCAGTTCTTC | CASSLRSGGAHEQFF
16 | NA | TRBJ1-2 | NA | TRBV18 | TGTGCCAGCTCCCCACGCCAATCCTTGGACAGCTATGGCTACACCTTC | CASSPRQSLDSYGYTF
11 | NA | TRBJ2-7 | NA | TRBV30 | TGTGCCTGGAGCAGGGGATACGAGCAGTACTTC | CAWSRGYEQYF
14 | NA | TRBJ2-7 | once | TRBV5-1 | TGCGCCAGCAGCCCCGCCGGGACAACGTACGAGCAGTACTTC | CASSPAGTTYEQYF
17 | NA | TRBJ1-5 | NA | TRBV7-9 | TGTGCCAGCAGCCATACCCTAGACGGCCCAGGCAATCAGCCCCAGCATTTT | CASSHTLDGPGNQPQHF
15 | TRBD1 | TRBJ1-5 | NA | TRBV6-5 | TGTGCCAGCAGTCCCCGACAGGGGAGGGATCAGCCCCAGCATTTT | CASSPRQGRDQPQHF
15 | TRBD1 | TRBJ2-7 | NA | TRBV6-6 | TGTGCCAGCAGTCCCGGACAGGGGACTACTCGCGAGCAGTACTTC | CASSPGQGTTREQYF
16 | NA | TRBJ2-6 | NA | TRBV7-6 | TGTGCCAGCAGCCTGGGACTGGGGATGTTGGCCAACGTCCTGACTTTC | CASSLGLGMLANVLTF
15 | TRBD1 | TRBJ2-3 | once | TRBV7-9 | TGTGCCAGCAGCTACGGACAGGCCAACACAGATACGCAGTATTTT | CASSYGQANTDTQYF
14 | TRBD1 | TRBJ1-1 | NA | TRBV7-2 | TGTGCCAGCAGTCCTCGGACAGGGAACACTGAAGCTTTCTTT | CASSPRTGNTEAFF
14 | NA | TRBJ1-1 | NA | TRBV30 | TGTGCCTGGAGTGTACTAGGGCAGAACACTGAAGCTTTCTTT | CAWSVLGQNTEAFF
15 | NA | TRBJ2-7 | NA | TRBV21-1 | TGTGCCAGCAGCAAAGACAGGACACCTCCCTACGAGCAGTACTTC | CASSKDRTPPYEQYF
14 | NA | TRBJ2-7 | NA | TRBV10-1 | TGCGCCAGCAGGGCAATACAGGGAGTCCACGAGCAGTACTTC | CASRAIQGVHEQYF
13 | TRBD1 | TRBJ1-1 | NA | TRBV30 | TGTGCCTGGATGTATTGGACAGGCGCTGAAGCTTTCTTT | CAWMYWTGAEAFF
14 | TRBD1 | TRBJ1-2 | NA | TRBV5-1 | TGCGCCAGCAGCTCCGGACAGGGGCCCTATGGCTACACCTTC | CASSSGQGPYGYTF
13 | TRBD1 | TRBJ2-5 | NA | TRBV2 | TGTGCCAGCACCGGGACAGCACAAGAGACCCAGTACTTC | CASTGTAQETQYF
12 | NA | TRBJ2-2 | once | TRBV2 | TGTGCCAGCAGTGAAAGAGCCGGGGAGCTGTTTTTT | CASSERAGELFF
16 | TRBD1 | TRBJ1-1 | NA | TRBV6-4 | TGTGCCAGCAGTGACTCGCCCGGACAGGGGGACACTGAAGCTTTCTTT | CASSDSPGQGDTEAFF
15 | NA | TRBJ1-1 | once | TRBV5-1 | TGCGCCAGCAGCCTCTCAGTGGGGCGGAACACTGAAGCTGTCTTT | CASSLSVGRNTEAVF
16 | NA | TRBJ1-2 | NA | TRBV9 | TGTGCCAGCAGCGTTTCACCCTCGGGGGTGAACTATGGCTACACCTTC | CASSVSPSGVNYGYTF
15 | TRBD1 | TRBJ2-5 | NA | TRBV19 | TGTGCCAGTAGTGGAACGACAGGGGTCCTGGAGACCCAGTACTTC | CASSGTTGVLETQYF
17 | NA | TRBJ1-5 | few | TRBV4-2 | TGTGCCAGCAGCCAAGATAGTGGCAGGGGAGCCAATCAGCCCCAGCATTTT | CASSQDSGRGANQPQHF
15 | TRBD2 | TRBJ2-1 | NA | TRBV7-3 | TGTGCCAGCAGCAAAGGACTAGCGGGATACAATGAGCAGTTCTTC | CASSKGLAGYNEQFF
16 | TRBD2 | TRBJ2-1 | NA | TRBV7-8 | TGTGCCAGCAGTTTCAGCGGGGGTGGGACCTACAATGAGCAGTTCTTC | CASSFSGGGTYNEQFF
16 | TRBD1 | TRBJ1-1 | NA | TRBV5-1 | TGCGCCAGCAGCTCAGGACAGGGGGCGGGGAACACTGAAGCTTTCTTT | CASSSGQGAGNTEAFF
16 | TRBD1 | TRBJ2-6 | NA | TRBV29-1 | TGCAGCTCTTCGGACAGGGTAGGATCTGGGGCCAACGTCCTGACTTTC | CSSSDRVGSGANVLTF
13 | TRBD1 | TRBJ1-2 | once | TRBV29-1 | TGCAGCGTCCCGGGACAGGGTGTCTATGGCTACACCTTC | CSVPGQGVYGYTF
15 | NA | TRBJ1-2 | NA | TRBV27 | TGTGCCAGCAGTTTAGTCCCACAGGGTAACTATGGCTACACCTTC | CASSLVPQGNYGYTF
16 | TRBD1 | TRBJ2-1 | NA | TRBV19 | TGTGCCAGTAGTCCCGCTCACAGGGGAAGTTTCTATGAGCAGTTCTTC | CASSPAHRGSFYEQFF
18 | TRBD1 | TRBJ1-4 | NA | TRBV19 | TGTGCCAGTAGTCCTCCCGCCAGGGGGGTTTCAACTAATGAAAAACTGTTTTTT | CASSPPARGVSTNEKLFF
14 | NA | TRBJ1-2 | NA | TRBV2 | TGTGCCAGCAGTGAAGCAGTTGGGGCCACCGGCTACACCTTC | CASSEAVGATGYTF
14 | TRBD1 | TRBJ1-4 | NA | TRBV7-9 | TGTGCCAGCAGCTCACAGGGGGCCGAGGAAAAACTGTTTTTT | CASSSQGAEEKLFF
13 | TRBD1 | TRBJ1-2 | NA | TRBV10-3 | TGTGCCATCAGGGGACAGCCCGAAGAGGGCTACACCTTC | CAIRGQPEEGYTF
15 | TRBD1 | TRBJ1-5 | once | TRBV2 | TGTGCCAGCAGTGTATTGGGACAGGGCCATCAGCCCCAGCATTTT | CASSVLGQGHQPQHF
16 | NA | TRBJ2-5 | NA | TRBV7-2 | TGTGCCAGCAGCTTAGTCCAGCGGGCATACGACGGGACCCAGTACTTC | CASSLVQRAYDGTQYF
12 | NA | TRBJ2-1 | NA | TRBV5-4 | TGTGCCAGCAGCTGGGGCGCGAATGAGCAGTTCTTC | CASSWGANEQFF
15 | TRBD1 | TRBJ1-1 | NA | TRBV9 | TGTGCCAGCAGCGTAGATGGCAGGGGGCCCACTGAAGCTTTCTTT | CASSVDGRGPTEAFF
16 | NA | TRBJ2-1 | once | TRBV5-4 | TGTGCCAGCAGCTTGAGGTCCAGGGAAGGGTACAATGAGCAGTTCTTC | CASSLRSREGYNEQFF
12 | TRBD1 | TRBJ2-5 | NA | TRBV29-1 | TGCAGCACGAGGGGACAGATGCAGACCCAGTACTTC | CSTRGQMQTQYF
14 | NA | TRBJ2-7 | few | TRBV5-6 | TGTGCCAGCACCCGGAGACAGGCACACTACGAGCAGTACTTC | CASTRRQAHYEQYF
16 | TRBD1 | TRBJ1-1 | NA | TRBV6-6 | TGTGCCAGCAGTTACTCTCCAGGGGGACGGTCCACTGAAGCTTTCTTT | CASSYSPGGRSTEAFF
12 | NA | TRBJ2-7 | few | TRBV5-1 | TGCGCCAGCAGCGGAGACAGGTACGAGCAGTACTTC | CASSGDRYEQYF
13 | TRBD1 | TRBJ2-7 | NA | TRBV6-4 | TGTGCCGTCCCAGGGACAGGGAGGATCGAGCAGTACTTC | CAVPGTGRIEQYF
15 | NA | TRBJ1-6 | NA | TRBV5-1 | TGCGCCAGCAGCTTGGGTGGAGCCGATAATTCACCCCTCCACTTT | CASSLGGADNSPLHF
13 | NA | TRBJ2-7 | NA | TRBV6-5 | TGTGCCAGCAGAACGGGACTGACGTACGAGCAGTACTTC | CASRTGLTYEQYF
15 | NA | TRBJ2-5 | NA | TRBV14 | TGTGCCAGCAGCCAAGGGGGCAGGGAGGTCGAGACCCAGTACTTC | CASSQGGREVETQYF
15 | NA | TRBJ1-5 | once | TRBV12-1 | TGTGCCAGCAGCCCCGCGGCCCGGTTGAATCAGCCCCAGCATTTT | CASSPAARLNQPQHF
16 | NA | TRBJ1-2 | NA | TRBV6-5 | TGTGCCAGCAGTTACGGGGGGGGACCAGCTAACTATGGCTACACCTTC | CASSYGGGPANYGYTF
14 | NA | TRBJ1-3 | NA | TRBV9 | TGTGCCAGCAGCCCACCAGAATCTGGAAACACCATATATTTT | CASSPPESGNTIYF
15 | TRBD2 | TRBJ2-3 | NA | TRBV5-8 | TGTGCCAGCAGCACTTTAGCGGGGGGCACAGATACGCAGTATTTT | CASSTLAGGTDTQYF
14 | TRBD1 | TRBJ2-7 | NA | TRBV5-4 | TGTGCCAGCAGCCAGGGACAGGGCCAAGGCGAGCAGTACTTC | CASSQGQGQGEQYF
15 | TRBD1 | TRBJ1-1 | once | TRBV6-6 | TGTGCCAGCAGTCTCAACCGGGACAGGGTTGCTGAAGCTTTCTTT | CASSLNRDRVAEAFF
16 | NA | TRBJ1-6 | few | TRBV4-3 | TGCGCCAGCAGCTCCCAGCCGGGTGGTCGGGATTCACCCCTCCACTTT | CASSSQPGGRDSPLHF
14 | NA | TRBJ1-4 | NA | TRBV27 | TGTGCCAGCAGTTTCAGGCAGGGACACGAAAAACTGTTTTTT | CASSFRQGHEKLFF